These T cell receptor beta chains were read from a single sample in a study of a mutant IDH1 vaccine in newly diagnosed glioma. These receptors' antigens are unknown. Method: immunoSEQ multiplex PCR; TCRdb's copy keeps in-frame clones and lacks some. This repertoire shows under 70,000 clones, about 86% found once; its top ten account for about 3.2%. The sample consisted of PBMCs, taken from a glioma patient whose treatment included an IDH1 peptide vaccine. These receptors all stem from a man under 40 with glioma. CDR3s include the opening cysteine and the closing phenylalanine or tryptophan. D genes are given only for firm matches. Part of the rows lack a size; the others show once, few, many or a class for expanded clones.

>TRBJ2-7|TRBD1|TRBV10-3|NA
TGTGCCATCAGTGAGTCGGCGCCGACAGGGATGTTTTACGAGCAGTACTTC
CAISESAPTGMFYEQYF
>TRBJ1-5|NA|TRBV4-2|NA
TGTGCCAGCAGCCAAGATAGCAGGCATCAGCCCCAGCATTTT
CASSQDSRHQPQHF
>TRBJ2-1|TRBD1|TRBV5-4|NA
TGTGCCAGCACTGCCGGGACAGGGGTTTTGGATGAGCAGTTCTTC
CASTAGTGVLDEQFF
>TRBJ1-2|NA|TRBV4-2|NA
TGTGCCAGCAGCCTTGGGGCAGGGGCTTCTAACTATGGCTACACCTTC
CASSLGAGASNYGYTF
>TRBJ2-7|NA|TRBV30|once
TGTGCCTGCATTCACAGCCGTTCCCCACGGGGGCAGTACTTC
CACIHSRSPRGQYF
>TRBJ1-1|NA|TRBV6-1|NA
TGTGCCAGCAGTGGGAGCAGCAAAGGCACTGAAGCTTTCTTT
CASSGSSKGTEAFF
>TRBJ1-5|NA|TRBV4-1|NA
TGCGCCAGCAGCCCTGGGCAGGGTCCCAATCAGCCCCAGCATTTT
CASSPGQGPNQPQHF
>TRBJ1-4|TRBD1|TRBV5-1|once
TGCGCCAGCAGCTTGGGAGGGACAGGGGGATTTGAAAAACTGTTTTTT
CASSLGGTGGFEKLFF
>TRBJ2-3|NA|TRBV18|NA
TGTGCCAGCTCACCACTGATAGATACGCAGTATTTT
CASSPLIDTQYF
>TRBJ1-2|NA|TRBV5-8|NA
TGTGCCAGCAGCTTTATTCGCACCAGTTATGGCTACACCTTC
CASSFIRTSYGYTF
>TRBJ1-4|NA|TRBV6-5|NA
TGTGCCAGCAGTTACGCGGGTGTTAATGAAAAACTGTTTTTT
CASSYAGVNEKLFF
>TRBJ2-7|TRBD1|TRBV29-1|few
TGCAGCGTTGGGGATGGGACAGGGAACTACGAGCAGTACTTC
CSVGDGTGNYEQYF
>TRBJ2-1|NA|TRBV19|NA
TGTGCCAGTAGTATAAACCGGGGGAGTGAGCAGTTCTTC
CASSINRGSEQFF
>TRBJ2-7|TRBD1|TRBV18|NA
TGTGCCAGCTCACCACCGACAGGGTCCATCGAGCAGTACTTC
CASSPPTGSIEQYF
>TRBJ1-2|NA|TRBV18|NA
TGTGCCAGCTCACCGGCAGGCCGGGGGTCTGGGTATGGCTACACCTTC
CASSPAGRGSGYGYTF
>TRBJ2-1|NA|TRBV5-1|few
TGCGCCAGCAGCTTGGGGCGGCAGGCTAGAAGGTCTTACAATGAGCAGTTCTTC
CASSLGRQARRSYNEQFF
>TRBJ1-1|NA|TRBV28|NA
TGTGCCATCATTATGAACACTGAAGCTTTCTTT
CAIIMNTEAFF
>TRBJ2-7|NA|TRBV6-5|NA
TGTGCCAGCAGTTACGGTCCGACGGGAATCTACGAGCAGTACTTC
CASSYGPTGIYEQYF
>TRBJ2-1|NA|TRBV11-2|NA
TGTGCCAGCAGCTTAGAAGGGGTGGGAAATGAGCAGTTCTTC
CASSLEGVGNEQFF
>TRBJ2-5|NA|TRBV5-5|NA
TGTGCCAGCAGCTTATACGGCGTAACAGGGAAAGAGACCCAGTACTTC
CASSLYGVTGKETQYF
>TRBJ1-6|NA|TRBV18|NA
TGTGCCAGCTCATCTGGCAGGGATAATTCACCCCTCCACTTT
CASSSGRDNSPLHF
>TRBJ2-1|NA|TRBV7-9|NA
TGTGCCAGCAGCCCCCGGGACATATTATACAATGAGCAGTTCTTC
CASSPRDILYNEQFF
>TRBJ1-2|NA|TRBV28|NA
TGTGCCAGCAGTTTACAGGGACCCTACGGCTACACCTTC
CASSLQGPYGYTF
>TRBJ2-5|NA|TRBV18|NA
TGTGCCAGCTCACGGTACCAAGAGACCCAGTACTTC
CASSRYQETQYF
>TRBJ1-2|TRBD1|TRBV30|NA
TGTGCCTTGGAGTGGGACAGGGCAATCTATGGCTACACCTTC
CALEWDRAIYGYTF
>TRBJ2-4|TRBD2|TRBV5-1|once
TGCGCCAGCAGCAAAGCCGGGACTAGCAAAAACATTCAGTACTTC
CASSKAGTSKNIQYF
>TRBJ2-5|TRBD2|TRBV11-2|NA
TGTGCCAGCAGCTTTACTAGCGGGGGGGGCAGGACCCAGTACTTC
CASSFTSGGGRTQYF
>TRBJ1-1|NA|TRBV6-5|few
TGTGCCAGCAGTTACGCGAGGAACACTGAAGCTTTCTTT
CASSYARNTEAFF
>TRBJ2-7|TRBD1|TRBV7-8|NA
TGTGCCAGCAGCACAGTCCCCGGACAGGGGTCCTACGAGCAGTACTTC
CASSTVPGQGSYEQYF
>TRBJ1-2|NA|TRBV9|NA
TGTGCCAGCAGCGTAGCTACGGAGGGAGGGTATGGTGGCTACACCTTC
CASSVATEGGYGGYTF
>TRBJ1-5|NA|TRBV7-8|few
TGTGCCAGCAGCCCAGACACCATGGGTCAGCCCCAGCATTTT
CASSPDTMGQPQHF
>TRBJ1-4|NA|TRBV28|NA
TGTGCCAGCAGTTTTAACCTCGGGGGGGAAAAACTGTTTTTT
CASSFNLGGEKLFF
>TRBJ2-7|TRBD1|TRBV11-2|NA
TGTGCCAGCAGCCCCCGGAACAGGGGGCGCCTCTACGAGCAGTACTTC
CASSPRNRGRLYEQYF
>TRBJ2-2|TRBD1|TRBV7-9|NA
TGTGCCAGCAGCTTAACCGGGACAGGGGGCGCGGCCGGGGAGCTGTTTTTT
CASSLTGTGGAAGELFF